In this sample, the clone carrying this TCR beta chain turned up a few times. What it recognizes is unknown. The data were taken from a study of response to subunit inactivated influenza vaccine. Study-level findings and limits: Each seasonal flu vaccination may recruit only limited new T cells, authors suggested.

The ends lost 0 bases at V and 7 bases at J; junction bases unmatched: 10. CDR3 length equals 16 residues. The germline V gene encodes CDR1 LGHDT and CDR2 YNNKEL (reference sequence). TCRdb itself ran the RT-PCR reads through MiXCR, one entry per CDR3 protein. Of hundreds of thousands of distinct CDR3 sequences detected, around a sixth appear once; the ten largest clones hold roughly a tenth. The source of this sequence is a man aged 50-59 years who received an inactivated influenza vaccine. The sample here was PBMCs from blood, taken 5 to 6 days after vaccination. The chain recombines TRBV3-1 with TRBJ1-2; the match to TRBD1 covers 8 bases. CDR3: CASSQDQYPTGAGYTF. The DNA of the CDR3 is TGTGCCAGCAGCCAAGATCAGTACCCGACAGGGGCTGGCTACACCTTC.